This record looks at one T cell receptor (beta chain) sequence and its context. The sample originates from a study of blood T cells in healthy people across ages. Combining a sample-barcoded 5' primer with a J-beta primer mix, a second PCR ran for roughly 7 to 12 cycles. Via MiXCR, TCRdb re-called the 5' RACE reads, giving one row per CDR3 protein. The table includes about 730,000 distinct CDR3 sequences, 40% to 45% detected once. CDR3 length equals 18 residues. Germline CDR1 and CDR2: MDHEN and SYDVKM. V lost 5 bases and J lost 10, with 30 bases in between. The sequencing sample was made of blood. The receptor's source is an older woman in good health. The rearrangement joins TRBV28 to TRBJ2-1, with D perhaps TRBD1 or TRBD2 (9 bases each). CDR3: CASSPSGTGSGRSGEQFF. CDR3 sequence (DNA): TGTGCCAGCAGTCCCTCCGGGACAGGGAGCGGGAGGAGCGGGGAGCAGTTCTTC.